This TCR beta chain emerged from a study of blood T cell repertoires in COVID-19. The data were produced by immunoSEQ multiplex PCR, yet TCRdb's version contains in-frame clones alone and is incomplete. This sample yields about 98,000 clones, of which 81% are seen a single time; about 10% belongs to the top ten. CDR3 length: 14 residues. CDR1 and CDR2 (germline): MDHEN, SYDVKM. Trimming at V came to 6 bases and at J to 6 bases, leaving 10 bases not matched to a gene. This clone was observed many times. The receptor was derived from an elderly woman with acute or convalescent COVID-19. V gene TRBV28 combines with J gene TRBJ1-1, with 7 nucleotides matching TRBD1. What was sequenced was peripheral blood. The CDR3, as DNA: TGTGCCAGCAGCTCTTGGACAGGTAGGGCTGAAGCTTTCTTT. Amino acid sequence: CASSSWTGRAEAFF.